The 9 T cell receptor beta chains listed next were all sequenced from one sample in a study of cytomegalovirus exposure and HLA in healthy donors. Libraries were prepared by immunoSEQ multiplex PCR; TCRdb keeps only in-frame clonotypes and omits some of them. The table lists around 100,000 clones, over 85% of them singletons. Material for sequencing was PBMCs. Receptors were obtained from a young woman in good health and CMV-seronegative.

This chain joins TRBV29-1 and TRBJ1-2; D perhaps matches TRBD1 (6 bases). Between the trimmed V and J ends, which lost 4 bases and 6 bases, there was a span of 18 bases. CDR1 and CDR2 (germline): SQVTM, ANQGSEA. The CDR3 length is 14 residues. The CDR3 DNA reads TGCAGCGTTGGAGACAGGAGGCTGACTGATGGCTACACCTTC. It translates to CSVGDRRLTDGYTF.

The sample holds one count of this clone. This chain joins TRBV29-1 and TRBJ1-1; no clear D. The CDR3 sequence is 14 residues long. Germline values: CDR1 SQVTM, CDR2 ANQGSEA. The V gene lost 5 bases and the J gene lost 4 bases, with 17 bases spanning the gap. CDR3: CSVTIGSVGTEAFF. CDR3 nucleotides: TGCAGCGTTACGATCGGGTCTGTCGGCACTGAAGCTTTCTTT.

The chain links TRBV5-1 to TRBJ1-5; TRBD1 matches 7 bases. The CDR3 sequence is 18 residues long. V was clipped by 6 bases and J by 5 bases; unmatched bases: 20. Germline loops: CDR1 SGHRS, CDR2 YFSETQ. CDR3 residues: CASNLTSGQAAMYQPQHF. The CDR3, as DNA: TGCGCCAGCAACTTAACCTCAGGACAGGCGGCAATGTATCAGCCCCAGCATTTT.

This chain links TRBV12-5 with TRBJ2-3; 7 positions agree with TRBD2. Trimming removed 5 bases from V and 8 bases from J; junction bases left unmatched: 7. The CDR3 is 13 residues long. Germline V gene data show CDR1 as LGHNT and CDR2 as FRNRAP. CDR3 DNA sequence: TGTGCTAGTGGTCTAGAAGAGCGGGGTACGCAGTATTTT. It is translated as CASGLEERGTQYF. Full variable domain (remainder filled in from reference TRBV12-5 and TRBJ2-3): DARVTQTPRHKVTEMGQEVTMRCQPILGHNTVFWYRQTMMQGLELLAYFRNRAPLDDSGMPKDRFSAEMPDATLATLKIQPSEPRDSAVYFCASGLEERGTQYFGPGTRLTVL.

The V gene is TRBV2, the J gene TRBJ1-2; perhaps TRBD1 as D (6 bases). The CDR3 contains 13 residues. Germline V lookup: CDR1 SNHLY, CDR2 FYNNEI. Trimming stripped 6 bases from V and 6 bases from J, with 14 bases between. Here the CDR3 reads CASRVRGVDGYTF. As DNA, the CDR3 is TGTGCCAGCAGAGTCAGGGGAGTCGATGGCTACACCTTC.

This chain's CDR3 is CASSYTNGQNQETQYF. CDR3 DNA: TGTGCCAGCAGTTACACCAATGGACAGAACCAAGAGACCCAGTACTTC. This chain uses TRBV6-6 with TRBJ2-5; possibly TRBD1 for D (6 bases). Deletions cut 2 bases from V and 0 bases from J, with 13 bases between. Germline CDR1 is MNHNY and CDR2 is SVGAGI (reference sequence). The CDR3 contains 16 residues.

The gene calls are TRBV27 and TRBJ2-1; 7 bases fit TRBD1. The CDR3 spans 14 residues. The germline CDR1 and CDR2 sequences are MNHEY and SMNVEV (reference sequence). V gave up 7 bases and J gave up 4 bases; unmatched junction bases: 7. CDR3 region: CASNNRGIYNEQFF. The CDR3 DNA reads as TGTGCCAGCAACAACAGGGGAATTTACAATGAGCAGTTCTTC.

V gene TRBV6-1 combines with J gene TRBJ2-7, with a tentative D call TRBD1 (7 bases). V lost 3 bases and J lost 2, with 17 bases in between. The CDR3 is 16 amino acids. Germline lookup yields CDR1 MNHNS and CDR2 SASEGT. The CDR3 DNA sequence: TGTGCCAGCAGTGAGGACCAGGGGGGAAATGCCTACGAGCAGTACTTC. Protein product: CASSEDQGGNAYEQYF.

The V and J genes are TRBV29-1 and TRBJ1-5; D may be TRBD1 (6 bases). CDR1 and CDR2 (germline): SQVTM, ANQGSEA. Trimming shortened V by 7 bases and J by 6 bases, and 16 bases separated the two germline ends. The CDR3 loop spans 13 amino acids. CDR3 region: CSAGGGVGQPQHF. For the CDR3, the DNA is TGCAGCGCCGGAGGGGGGGTGGGTCAGCCCCAGCATTTT.